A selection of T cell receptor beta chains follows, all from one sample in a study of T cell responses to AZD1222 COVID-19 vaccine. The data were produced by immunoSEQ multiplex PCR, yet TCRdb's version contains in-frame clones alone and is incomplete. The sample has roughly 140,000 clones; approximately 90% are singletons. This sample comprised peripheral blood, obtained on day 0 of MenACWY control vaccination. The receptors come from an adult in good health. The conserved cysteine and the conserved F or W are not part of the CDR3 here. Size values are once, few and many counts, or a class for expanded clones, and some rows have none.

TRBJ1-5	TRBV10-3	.	AISEGGNQPQH
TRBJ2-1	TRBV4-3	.	ASSPDRGLNEQF
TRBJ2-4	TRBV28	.	ASSSSAGQGDIQY
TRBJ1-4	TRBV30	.	AWSVRREKLF
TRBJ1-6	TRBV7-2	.	ASSQRTTSNSPLH
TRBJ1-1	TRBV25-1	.	ASRGQGNTEAF
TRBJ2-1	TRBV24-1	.	ATELAGGPRSYNEQF
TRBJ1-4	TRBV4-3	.	ASSQDDQDRNTATNEKLF
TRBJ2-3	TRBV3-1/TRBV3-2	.	ASSQVGASTDTQY
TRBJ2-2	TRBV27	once	ASSLPGSDTGELF
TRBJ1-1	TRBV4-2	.	ASSQGRRDRGSTEAF
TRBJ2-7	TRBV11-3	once	ASSAGYYEQY
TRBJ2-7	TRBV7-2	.	ASSSFSLAGGPYEQY
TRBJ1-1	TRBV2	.	ASIVQPGTEAF
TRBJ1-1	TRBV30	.	AWGMNTEAF
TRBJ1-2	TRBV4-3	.	ASSQDLGGLRYGYT
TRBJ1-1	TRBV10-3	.	AISDRGRTEAF
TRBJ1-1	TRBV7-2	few	ASSQNPQGTEAF
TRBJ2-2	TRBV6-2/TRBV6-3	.	ASSYSLPGELF
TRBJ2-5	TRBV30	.	AWTSGRLRETQY
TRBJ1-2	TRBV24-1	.	ATSGQGMDGYT
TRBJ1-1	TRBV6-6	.	ASAMIQGRTEAF
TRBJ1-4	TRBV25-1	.	ASSTDRATNEKLF
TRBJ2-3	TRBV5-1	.	ASSLQRGGPADTQY
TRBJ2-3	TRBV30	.	ASDLGNTDTQY
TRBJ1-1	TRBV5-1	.	ASSLEGRNRNTEAF
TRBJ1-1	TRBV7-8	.	ASSPQIGTEAF
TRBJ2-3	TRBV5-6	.	ASSLRQASSTDTQY
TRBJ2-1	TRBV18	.	ASSPTSNEQF
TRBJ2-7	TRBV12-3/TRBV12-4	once	ASSFGGGNEQY
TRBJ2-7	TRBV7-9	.	ASSPSGTGGPYEQY
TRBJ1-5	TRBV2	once	ASSAQGRDNQPQH
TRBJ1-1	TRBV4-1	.	ASSQVRRTEAF
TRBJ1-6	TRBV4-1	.	ASSPWGERSSYNSPLH
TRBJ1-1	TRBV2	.	ASSENVGTEAF
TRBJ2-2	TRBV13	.	ASSPRTANTGELF
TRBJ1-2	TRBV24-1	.	ATAGAGPTGGYT
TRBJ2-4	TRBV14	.	ASSQDGPLAGLAKNIQY
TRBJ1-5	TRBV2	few	ASSPTGEGQPQH
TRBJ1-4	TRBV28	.	ASSFDRAATNEKLF
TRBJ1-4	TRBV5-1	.	ASSLGGEKLF
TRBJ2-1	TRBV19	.	ASKGGQGADEQF
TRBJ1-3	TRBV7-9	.	ASSERQGGMDTIY
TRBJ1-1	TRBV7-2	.	ASRPGRLNTEAF
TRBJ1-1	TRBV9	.	ASSVGVTENTEAF
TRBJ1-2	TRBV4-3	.	ASSLLGWRGYT
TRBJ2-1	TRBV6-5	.	ASSYLRVGNEQF
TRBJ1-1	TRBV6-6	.	ASSLIALTGGNTEAF
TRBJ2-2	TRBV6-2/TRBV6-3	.	ASSFSGGPIRELF
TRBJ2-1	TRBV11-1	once	ASSLLTGAGNEQF
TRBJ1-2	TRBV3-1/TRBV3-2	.	ASSHRDRGPSNGYT
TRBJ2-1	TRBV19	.	ASSIRRGGSYNEQF
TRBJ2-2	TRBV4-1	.	ASSHPGTSGNTGELF
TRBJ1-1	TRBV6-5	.	ASSLGQLNTEAF
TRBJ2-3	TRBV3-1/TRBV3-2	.	ASSLSGQGADTQY
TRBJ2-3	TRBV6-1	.	ASSEVGGGADTQY
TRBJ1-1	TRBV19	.	ATTVLGENTEAF